This T cell receptor (beta chain) was recovered during a study of cytomegalovirus exposure and HLA in healthy donors. The PCR ran on 60 Vbeta and 13 Jbeta primers. Only in-frame clones appear in the TCRdb table, and some are missing; sequencing was by immunoSEQ multiplex PCR. Here the sample spans 140,000 to 150,000 clones, 60% to 80% being singletons. This TCR came from a woman aged 25-40 years in good health and CMV-seronegative. The sample comprised PBMCs.

CDR3 region: CASSQDPTGSSGNTIYF. As DNA, the CDR3 is TGCGCCAGCAGCCAAGATCCTACGGGGAGCAGTGGAAACACCATATATTTT. The chain has TRBV4-1 and TRBJ1-3; D is unresolved. This CDR3 region has 17 residues. Trimming shortened V by 0 bases and J by 3 bases, and 15 bases separated the two germline ends. Germline CDR1 and CDR2: MGHRA and YSYEKL.